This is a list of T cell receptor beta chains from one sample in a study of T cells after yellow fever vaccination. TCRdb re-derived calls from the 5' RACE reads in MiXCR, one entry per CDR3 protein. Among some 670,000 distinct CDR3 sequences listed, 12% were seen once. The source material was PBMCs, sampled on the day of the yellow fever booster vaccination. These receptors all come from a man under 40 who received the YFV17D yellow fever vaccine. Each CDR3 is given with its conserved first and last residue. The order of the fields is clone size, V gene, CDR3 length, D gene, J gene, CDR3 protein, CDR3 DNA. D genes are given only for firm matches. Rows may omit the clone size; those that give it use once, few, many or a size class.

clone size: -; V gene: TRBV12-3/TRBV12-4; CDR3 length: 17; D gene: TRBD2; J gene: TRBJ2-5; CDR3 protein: CASSPGLAGGVQETQYF; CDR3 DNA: TGTGCCAGCAGCCCGGGACTAGCGGGAGGCGTTCAAGAGACCCAGTACTTC
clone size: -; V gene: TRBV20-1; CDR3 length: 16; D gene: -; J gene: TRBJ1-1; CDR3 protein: CCARDLTETENTEVFF; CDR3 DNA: TGCTGTGCTAGAGATCTTACAGAAACAGAGAACACTGAAGTTTTCTTT
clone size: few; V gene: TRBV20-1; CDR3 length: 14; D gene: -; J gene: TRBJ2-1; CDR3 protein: CSAPPGGGYNEQFF; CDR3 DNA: TGCAGTGCCCCCCCCGGAGGGGGGTACAATGAGCAGTTCTTC
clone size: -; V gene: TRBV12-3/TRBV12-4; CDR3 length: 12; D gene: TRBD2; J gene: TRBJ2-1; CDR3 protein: CASRDGRFEQFF; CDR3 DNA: TGTGCCAGCCGAGACGGGAGGTTTGAGCAGTTCTTC
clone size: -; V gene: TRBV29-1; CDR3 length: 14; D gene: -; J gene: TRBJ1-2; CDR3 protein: CSVSGQTTSYGYTF; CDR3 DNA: TGCAGCGTTTCCGGACAGACAACTTCCTATGGCTACACCTTC
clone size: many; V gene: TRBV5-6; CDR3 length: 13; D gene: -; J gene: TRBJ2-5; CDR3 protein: CASSGTDQETQYF; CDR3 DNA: TGTGCCAGCAGCGGTACTGACCAAGAGACCCAGTACTTC
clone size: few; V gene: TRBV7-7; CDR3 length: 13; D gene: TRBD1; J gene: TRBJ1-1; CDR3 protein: CASSLTGSTEAFF; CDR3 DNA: TGTGCTAGCAGCCTGACAGGGAGCACTGAAGCTTTCTTT
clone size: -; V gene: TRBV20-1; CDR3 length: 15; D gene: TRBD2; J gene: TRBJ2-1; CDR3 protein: CSARGGAGGHSEQFF; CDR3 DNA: TGCAGTGCTAGAGGTGGCGCGGGAGGTCATAGTGAGCAGTTCTTC
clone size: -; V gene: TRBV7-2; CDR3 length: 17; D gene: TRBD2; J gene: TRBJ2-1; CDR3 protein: CASSFTLSSGTYNEQFF; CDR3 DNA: TGTGCCAGCAGCTTTACTCTAAGTAGCGGGACTTACAATGAGCAGTTCTTC
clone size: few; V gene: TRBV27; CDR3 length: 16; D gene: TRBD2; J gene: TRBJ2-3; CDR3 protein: CASSLLKVGGAHTQYF; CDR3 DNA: TGTGCCAGCAGTTTATTAAAGGTCGGGGGGGCCCATACGCAGTATTTT
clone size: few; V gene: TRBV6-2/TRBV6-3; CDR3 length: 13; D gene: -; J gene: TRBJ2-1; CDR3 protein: CASSYLRGNEQFF; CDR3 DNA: TGTGCCAGCAGTTACTTGAGGGGTAATGAGCAGTTCTTC
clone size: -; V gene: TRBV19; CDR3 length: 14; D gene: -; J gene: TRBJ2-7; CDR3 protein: CASSGRDSIYEQYF; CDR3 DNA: TGTGCCAGTAGTGGCCGGGACTCCATCTACGAGCAGTACTTC
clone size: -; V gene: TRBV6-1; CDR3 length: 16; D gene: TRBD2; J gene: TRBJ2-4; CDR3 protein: CASSASWGGLLNIQYF; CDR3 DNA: TGTGCCAGCAGTGCGTCCTGGGGGGGATTATTGAACATTCAGTACTTC
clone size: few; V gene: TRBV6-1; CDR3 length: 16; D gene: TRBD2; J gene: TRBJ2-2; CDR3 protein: CASSLAGTSVTGELFF; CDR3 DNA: TGTGCCAGCAGCCTAGCCGGGACTAGCGTCACCGGGGAGCTGTTTTTT
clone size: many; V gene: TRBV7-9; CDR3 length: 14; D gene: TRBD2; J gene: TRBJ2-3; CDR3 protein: CASSFAGATDTQYF; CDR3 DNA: TGTGCCAGCAGCTTTGCGGGAGCCACAGATACGCAGTATTTT
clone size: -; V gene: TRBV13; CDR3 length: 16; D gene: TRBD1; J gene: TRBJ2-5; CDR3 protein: CASSFRTGDRGETQYF; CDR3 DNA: TGTGCCAGCAGCTTTCGGACAGGGGATCGTGGGGAGACCCAGTACTTC
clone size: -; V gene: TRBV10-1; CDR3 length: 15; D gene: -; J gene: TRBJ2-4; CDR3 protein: CASSEGTLAKNIQYF; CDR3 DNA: TGCGCCAGCAGTGAAGGGACGTTGGCCAAAAACATTCAGTACTTC
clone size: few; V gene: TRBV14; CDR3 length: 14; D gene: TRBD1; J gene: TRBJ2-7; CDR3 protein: CASSQGTGGFEQYF; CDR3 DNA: TGTGCCAGCAGCCAAGGGACAGGGGGTTTCGAGCAGTACTTC
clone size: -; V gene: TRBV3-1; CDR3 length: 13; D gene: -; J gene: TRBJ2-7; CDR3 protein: CASRFGQSYEQYF; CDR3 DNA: TGTGCCAGCCGATTCGGGCAATCCTACGAGCAGTACTTC
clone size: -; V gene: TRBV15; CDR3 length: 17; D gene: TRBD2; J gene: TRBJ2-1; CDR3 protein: CATSRDVASGRLVEQFF; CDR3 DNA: TGTGCCACCAGCAGAGATGTAGCGAGCGGGAGGTTGGTTGAGCAGTTCTTC
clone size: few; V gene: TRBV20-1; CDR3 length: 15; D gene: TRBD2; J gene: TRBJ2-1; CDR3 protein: CSARLLREGPGEQFF; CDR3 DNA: TGCAGTGCTAGACTTTTGCGGGAGGGCCCCGGTGAGCAGTTCTTC
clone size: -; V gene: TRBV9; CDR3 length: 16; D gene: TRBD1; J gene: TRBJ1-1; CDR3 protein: CASSAGQGRGDTEAFF; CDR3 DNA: TGTGCCAGCAGCGCGGGACAGGGGAGGGGCGACACTGAAGCTTTCTTT
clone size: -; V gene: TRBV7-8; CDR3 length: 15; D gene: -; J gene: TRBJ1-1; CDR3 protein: CASSLAAGVNTEAFF; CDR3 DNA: TGTGCCAGCAGCTTAGCAGCAGGTGTGAACACTGAAGCTTTCTTT
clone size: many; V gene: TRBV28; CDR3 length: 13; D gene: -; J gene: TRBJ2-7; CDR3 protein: CASSSGHFYEQYF; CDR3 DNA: TGTGCCAGCAGTTCCGGACACTTCTACGAGCAGTACTTC
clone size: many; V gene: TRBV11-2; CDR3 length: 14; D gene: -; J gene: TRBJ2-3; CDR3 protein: CASSLVGARDTQYF; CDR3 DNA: TGTGCCAGCAGCTTAGTTGGGGCGAGGGATACGCAGTATTTT